The present entry profiles one TCR beta chain with its context. These data come from a study of CD8+ T cells in alopecia areata. The germline V gene encodes CDR1 MNHEY and CDR2 SMNVEV (reference sequence). V lost 3 bases and J 3 bases, leaving 12 bases between the germline ends. This CDR3 comprises 14 residues. cDNA reverse transcribed from extracted RNA served as the sequencing template. Profiled with immunoSEQ multiplex PCR; TCRdb holds only in-frame clones, not every one. The table lists around 190,000 clones, more than 50% of them singletons. The receptor's source is a human donor in good health. The sequencing sample was made of CD8+ T cells sorted from blood. The rearrangement links TRBV27 to TRBJ2-7; D uncertain. As DNA, the CDR3 is TGTGCCAGCAGTTTGACCCCTTCTTTCTACGAGCAGTACTTC. Its translation: CASSLTPSFYEQYF.